These 3 T cell receptor beta chains came from one sample sequenced in a study of control samples from healthy donors and cancer patients. TCRdb keeps only in-frame clones here, not all; method: immunoSEQ multiplex PCR. The table lists 85,000 to 95,000 clones, about 87% of them singletons. The sequenced sample consisted of blood. The receptors here all came from a woman in her sixties or seventies in good health.

V usage is TRBV20-1 and J usage is TRBJ2-5, with D uncertain. With 8 bases removed from V and 4 bases from J, the gap between germline ends came to 11 bases. Germline V gene data show CDR1 as DFQATT and CDR2 as SNEGSKA (reference sequence). This CDR3 contains 11 residues. CDR3 in DNA: TGCAGTAGGTCAGGTGGAGAGACCCAGTACTTC. Residues: CSRSGGETQYF.

Remarks on this clone: At one end, the junction sequence differs from germline, possibly due to a read error. The V gene is TRBV7-9, the J gene TRBJ2-1; D gene unclear. There are 13 residues in the CDR3. Germline lookup yields CDR1 SEHNR and CDR2 FQNEAQ (reference sequence). The chain's CDR3 is CASSFTSSNEQFF. The DNA of the CDR3 is TGTGCCAGCAGCTTTACCTCCTCCAATGAGCAGTTCTTC.

The chain joins TRBV5-6 to TRBJ1-2; tentative D call: TRBD1 (6 bases). V dropped 2 bases and J dropped 13 bases, with 12 bases sitting between them. The germline CDR1 and CDR2 sequences are SGHDT and YYEEEE. The CDR3 is 11 amino acids. The CDR3 here is CASSFDNRATF. The CDR3 coding sequence is TGTGCCAGCAGCTTTGACAACAGGGCCACCTTC.